The 3 T cell receptor beta chains reported below all come from one sample, sequenced in a study of shared clonotypes between healthy human individuals. It was CD45RO-negative cells, positively selected for CCR7, that made up naive CD8 cells, with terminally differentiated effector memory CD45RA+ cells excluded. The repertoire was sequenced with immunoSEQ multiplex PCR; TCRdb's copy has only in-frame clones and lacks some. The top ten hold 1.5% to 2% of the sample, which has around 1.9 million clones, about 92% seen once. The sequencing sample was made of naive CD8+ T cells from PBMCs. The source of these receptors is a young man in good health. Some clones in this sample may be carry-over from other donors' samples.

For this clone: This specimen includes other DNA sequences encoding the same CDR3. This chain joins TRBV29-1 and TRBJ2-1, with 8 bases that match TRBD1. Germline loops: CDR1 SQVTM, CDR2 ANQGSEA. This CDR3 is 13 amino acids long. The V and J ends lost 5 bases and 0 bases, in that order; junction bases with no gene match: 0. The CDR3 DNA is TGCAGCGTTACAGGGGGCTCCTACAATGAGCAGTTCTTC. It is translated as CSVTGGSYNEQFF.

The chain has TRBV4-3 and TRBJ2-2, with D tentatively TRBD1 or TRBD2 (5 bases each). V dropped 1 base and J dropped 6 bases, with 24 bases sitting between them. Germline assignment: CDR1 LGHNA and CDR2 YSLEER. The CDR3 spans 19 residues. DNA of the CDR3: TGCGCCAGCAGCCAAGCCTCACCTCGGGGCGAAGGGGTGCCCGGGGAGCTGTTTTTT. Translation: CASSQASPRGEGVPGELFF.

Concerning this clone: Distinct nucleotide sequences in the sample also encode this CDR3. J is TRBJ2-1 and V is TRBV27, with D uncertain. The V gene's germline CDR1 is MNHEY and CDR2 SMNVEV (reference sequence). The CDR3 is made up of 13 amino acids. The V gene lost 2 bases and the J gene lost 3 bases, with 5 bases spanning the gap. The CDR3 DNA reads as TGTGCCAGCAGTTTAGACGGCTACAATGAGCAGTTCTTC. Its protein is CASSLDGYNEQFF.